These 27 T cell receptor beta chains came from one sample sequenced in a study of blood T cell repertoires in COVID-19. Repertoires were generated with immunoSEQ multiplex PCR, while TCRdb's copy carries only in-frame clones and drops some. Of about 150,000 clones in the sample, roughly 84% were seen once. The specimen was PBMCs or T cells enriched from blood (not recorded which). The receptors come from a woman in her 50s who had been exposed to COVID-19.

The chain couples TRBV5-5 to TRBJ2-6, with a possible D match to TRBD1 (6 bases). Deletions cut 0 bases from V and 0 bases from J, with 7 bases between. Germline CDR1 and CDR2: SGHKS and YYEKEE (reference sequence). The CDR3 length is 16 residues. The DNA for the CDR3 is TGTGCCAGCAGCTTGGCGGACAGCTCTGGGGCCAACGTCCTGACTTTC. It yields the protein CASSLADSSGANVLTF.

V and J are TRBV5-6 and TRBJ1-1; weak D call: TRBD1 (6 bases). Germline V gene sequence: CDR1 SGHDT, CDR2 YYEEEE. The CDR3 is 14 amino acids. With 4 bases removed from V and 10 bases from J, the gap between germline ends came to 20 bases. As DNA, the CDR3 is TGTGCCAGCAGCCCGGGGATGGGGGCGCGTCCAGCTTTCTTT. Translating it yields CASSPGMGARPAFF.

This rearrangement joins TRBV11-2 to TRBJ2-3, with no clear D. V was shortened by 0 bases and J by 5 bases, with 6 bases between the two germline ends. The CDR3 consists of 13 residues. Germline lookup yields CDR1 SGHAT and CDR2 FQNNGV. CDR3 sequence: CASSLDRGDTQYF. The DNA for the CDR3 is TGTGCCAGCAGCTTAGACAGAGGAGATACGCAGTATTTT.

This chain uses TRBV9 with TRBJ2-2; 9 bases line up with TRBD2. Per germline, CDR1 SGDLS and CDR2 YYNGEE. The CDR3 covers 15 residues. V lost 7 bases, J lost 1 base, and 5 bases stayed unmatched. CDR3: CASRGRAGNTGELFF. DNA for the CDR3: TGTGCCAGCCGCGGGAGGGCCGGGAACACCGGGGAGCTGTTTTTT.

This chain joins TRBV12-3 or TRBV12-4 and TRBJ2-1; 7 positions match TRBD1. The V and J ends lost 7 bases and 4 bases, in that order; junction bases with no gene match: 4. The CDR3 spans 13 residues. CDR3: CASNSQGYNEQFF. In DNA, the CDR3 is TGTGCCAGCAATTCACAGGGGTACAATGAGCAGTTCTTC.

As DNA, the CDR3 is TGTGCCAGCTATGCTTGGGCAGGGGGCACTGAAGCTTTCTTT. It is translated as CASYAWAGGTEAFF. J is TRBJ1-1 and V is TRBV19, with TRBD1 identical over 7 bases. The V gene end was trimmed by 9 bases and the J gene end by 4 bases; junction bases not matched to a gene: 11. The CDR3 sequence is 14 residues long. CDR1 is LNHDA and CDR2 is SQIVND in the germline V gene (reference sequence).

This sequence joins TRBV10-1 and TRBJ2-3, with TRBD1 matching 9 bases. Germline assignment: CDR1 WNHNN and CDR2 SYGVQD (reference sequence). J was trimmed by 1 base and V by 0 bases; bases with no gene match: 2. The CDR3 is made up of 16 amino acids. The CDR3 nucleotides are TGCGCCAGCAGTGAGTCGGGACAGGGCGGCACAGATACGCAGTATTTT. Translation: CASSESGQGGTDTQYF.

The rearrangement links TRBV5-4 to TRBJ2-1; D is unclear. The V gene's germline CDR1 is SGHNT and CDR2 YYREEE (reference sequence). Between the trimmed V and J ends, which lost 4 bases and 1 base, there was a span of 6 bases. The CDR3 loop spans 13 amino acids. As DNA, the CDR3 is TGTGCCAGCAGCGCGGATTCCTACAATGAGCAGTTCTTC. Its translation is CASSADSYNEQFF.

The chain has TRBV28 and TRBJ1-5, with D possibly matching TRBD1 (5 bases). V dropped 5 bases and J dropped 6 bases, with 11 bases sitting between them. The germline CDR1 and CDR2 sequences are MDHEN and SYDVKM. This CDR3 has 13 residues. This CDR3 reads CASSPGGVQPQHF. The CDR3 bases are TGTGCCAGCAGTCCCGGGGGGGTTCAGCCCCAGCATTTT.

V usage is TRBV19 and J usage is TRBJ2-1; a weak D match, TRBD2 (6 bases). CDR3 length: 14 residues. The germline V gene has CDR1 LNHDA and CDR2 SQIVND (reference sequence). Trimming removed 6 bases from V and 6 bases from J, with 15 bases in between. DNA of the CDR3: TGTGCCAGTAGGGATTCCCGGAGGGGCAATGAGCAGTTCTTC. Translation: CASRDSRRGNEQFF. Based on the CDR3 plus reference TRBV19 and TRBJ2-1, the full variable domain is DGGITQSPKYLFRKEGQNVTLSCEQNLNHDAMYWYRQDPGQGLRLIYYSQIVNDFQKGDIAEGYSVSREKKESFPLTVTSAQKNPTAFYLCASRDSRRGNEQFFGPGTRLTVL.

The chain's CDR3 is CASGGGAGYTF. CDR3 nucleotides: TGTGCCAGCGGTGGCGGGGCAGGCTACACCTTC. The gene calls are TRBV12-3 or TRBV12-4 and TRBJ1-2; tentative D call: TRBD1 (5 bases). V lost 8 bases to trimming and J lost 8 bases, with 12 bases between them. The CDR3 is 11 residues long.

The V and J genes are TRBV28 and TRBJ2-7; TRBD1 agrees at 12 bases. V gave up 6 bases and J gave up 6 bases; unmatched junction bases: 15. This CDR3 contains 17 residues. Germline V gene data show CDR1 as MDHEN and CDR2 as SYDVKM. This CDR3 reads CASRRGGSGTGGAEQYF. CDR3 in DNA: TGTGCCAGCAGAAGAGGAGGGAGCGGGACAGGGGGCGCCGAGCAGTACTTC.

The V call is TRBV20-1, the J call TRBJ1-2; weak D call: TRBD1 (6 bases). This CDR3 has 14 amino acids. V lost 3 bases to trimming and J lost 2 bases, with 13 bases between them. Germline V gene sequence: CDR1 DFQATT, CDR2 SNEGSKA (reference sequence). CDR3 amino acids: CSASNRAENYGYTF. Here the CDR3 DNA reads TGCAGTGCTAGTAACAGGGCAGAAAACTATGGCTACACCTTC.

This chain joins TRBV11-2 and TRBJ2-5, with 13 positions matching TRBD2. This CDR3 spans 16 amino acids. The germline V gene encodes CDR1 SGHAT and CDR2 FQNNGV. Germline trimming cut 5 bases from V and 2 bases from J; bases unmatched to any gene: 5. The CDR3 DNA reads TGTGCCAGCAGCCCCCGACTAGCGGGGGGTCAAGAGACCCAGTACTTC. This translates into CASSPRLAGGQETQYF. Drawing the rest from reference TRBV11-2 and TRBJ2-5, the complete variable domain is EAGVAQSPRYKIIEKRQSVAFWCNPISGHATLYWYQQILGQGPKLLIQFQNNGVVDDSQLPKDRFSAERLKGVDSTLKIQPAKLEDSAVYLCASSPRLAGGQETQYFGPGTRLLVL.

This sequence joins TRBV19 and TRBJ2-2, with D uncertain. Germline values: CDR1 LNHDA, CDR2 SQIVND (reference sequence). The CDR3 is made up of 14 amino acids. V was clipped by 7 bases and J by 0 bases, with 9 bases between them. CDR3 nucleotides: TGTGCCAGTAAAAGGAGTGCGAACACCGGGGAGCTGTTTTTT. This encodes CASKRSANTGELFF.

The chain is built from TRBV9 and TRBJ2-5; 8 bases are shared with TRBD1. Looked up from germline, CDR1 is SGDLS and CDR2 is YYNGEE. After removal of 2 bases from V and 7 bases from J, the junction contained 7 bases not matched to a gene. This CDR3 is 14 amino acids long. CDR3 DNA sequence: TGTGCCAGCAGCGTTAGCGACAGGGGAAGGACCCAGTACTTC. Its protein is CASSVSDRGRTQYF.

The CDR3 nucleotides read TGTGCCAGCAGCGAAGTCCCGGGGCGGGGTGAGCAGTTCTTC. This sequence encodes CASSEVPGRGEQFF. This chain links TRBV11-2 with TRBJ2-1; perhaps TRBD2 as D (6 bases). The length of the CDR3 is 14 residues. Per germline, CDR1 SGHAT and CDR2 FQNNGV. The V gene lost 5 bases and the J gene lost 9 bases, with 17 bases spanning the gap. Combining the CDR3 with reference TRBV11-2 and TRBJ2-1 gives the whole variable domain EAGVAQSPRYKIIEKRQSVAFWCNPISGHATLYWYQQILGQGPKLLIQFQNNGVVDDSQLPKDRFSAERLKGVDSTLKIQPAKLEDSAVYLCASSEVPGRGEQFFGPGTRLTVL.

This clone was found many times. This sequence joins TRBV6-1 and TRBJ2-7; TRBD1 is a possible D gene (8 bases). The CDR3 runs to 15 residues. The germline V gene has CDR1 MNHNS and CDR2 SASEGT. V gave up 0 bases and J gave up 7 bases, with 16 bases separating them. In DNA, the CDR3 is TGTGCCAGCAGTGAAGCCATACAGGGGGGGGAAGAGCAGTACTTC. Translation: CASSEAIQGGEEQYF.

This sequence joins TRBV19 and TRBJ1-2; TRBD1 matches 7 bases. J was trimmed by 4 bases and V by 1 base; bases with no gene match: 3. The CDR3 consists of 14 residues. The germline V gene encodes CDR1 LNHDA and CDR2 SQIVND (reference sequence). CDR3 bases: TGTGCCAGTAGTATAGTTCCAGGGGGCTATGGCTACACCTTC. Its protein product is CASSIVPGGYGYTF.

This sequence joins TRBV4-2 and TRBJ2-1; D is possibly TRBD2 (5 bases). Trimming cost V 1 base and J 0 bases, with 13 bases left between them. This CDR3 contains 17 residues. The germline CDR1 and CDR2 sequences are LGHNA and YNFKEQ. The CDR3 sequence is CASSQVGGSNSYNEQFF. The CDR3 nucleotides read TGTGCCAGCAGCCAAGTGGGTGGGAGTAACTCCTACAATGAGCAGTTCTTC.

This sequence joins TRBV14 and TRBJ1-6; no firm D call. Germline CDR1 and CDR2: SGHDN and FVKESK. This CDR3 contains 17 residues. V was cut by 0 bases and J by 5 bases, with 14 bases left in between. CDR3: CASSQDGVWGDNSPLHF. The CDR3 bases are TGTGCCAGCAGCCAAGATGGGGTTTGGGGAGATAATTCACCCCTCCACTTT.

This chain links TRBV15 with TRBJ2-5, with a possible D match to TRBD2 (5 bases). Trimming took 4 bases from V and 5 from J, leaving 8 bases between them. Germline V gene sequence: CDR1 LNHNV, CDR2 YYDKDF (reference sequence). CDR3 size: 12 residues. The chain's CDR3 is CATSTRGETQYF. In DNA, the CDR3 is TGTGCCACCAGCACGAGAGGGGAGACCCAGTACTTC.

V usage is TRBV10-2 and J usage is TRBJ1-1, with D perhaps matching TRBD1 (5 bases). Germline V CDR1 and CDR2: WSHSY, SAAADI. The CDR3 totals 12 residues. V lost 3 bases to trimming and J lost 11 bases, with 13 bases between them. The CDR3 nucleotides are TGCGCCAGCAGTGAATCTCAGGGTGGTGCTTTCTTT. It encodes CASSESQGGAFF.

The chain is built from TRBV11-3 and TRBJ1-5, with D possibly being TRBD1 (6 bases). There are 15 residues in the CDR3. CDR1 is SGHNT, CDR2 YENEEA, per germline. Trimming pared 9 bases from V and 7 bases from J, leaving 22 bases between. The CDR3 nucleotides are TGTGCCAGACGCCTCCTGGCAGGGGATGGGCAGCCCCAGCATTTT. Translation gives CARRLLAGDGQPQHF.

This clone came up once. This chain uses TRBV5-6 with TRBJ1-6, with 8 bases identical to TRBD1. The germline CDR1 and CDR2 sequences are SGHDT and YYEEEE. CDR3 size: 14 residues. Germline trimming cut 0 bases from V and 7 bases from J; bases unmatched to any gene: 0. The CDR3 reads CASSLDRGNSPLHF. DNA for the CDR3: TGTGCCAGCAGCTTGGACAGGGGGAATTCACCCCTCCACTTT.

V gene TRBV30 combines with J gene TRBJ2-6; TRBD2 is a possible D gene (5 bases). The V gene lost 4 bases and the J gene lost 0 bases, with 10 bases spanning the gap. Germline lookup yields CDR1 GTSNPN and CDR2 SVGIG (reference sequence). The CDR3 runs 15 residues. The CDR3 sequence: CAWNSGFSGANVLTF. The CDR3 DNA reads TGTGCCTGGAACTCGGGGTTCTCTGGGGCCAACGTCCTGACTTTC.

The chain links TRBV5-1 to TRBJ2-7; D not certain. CDR3 length: 15 residues. Trimming left V 3 bases short and J 3 bases short, with 16 bases between. Germline values: CDR1 SGHRS, CDR2 YFSETQ. In DNA, the CDR3 is TGCGCCAGCAGCTCTACAGTCTCTTCTTACTACGAGCAGTACTTC. Amino acids: CASSSTVSSYYEQYF.